The rows below give T cell receptor beta chains drawn from one sample of a study of vaccination and CD4 T cells after COVID-19. TCRdb itself ran the PCR reads through MiXCR, one entry per CDR3 protein. Of some 16,000 distinct CDR3 sequences listed, about 60% are singletons. Their antigen targets remain unknown. Sequencing used CD4+ T cells from blood, cultured in vitro. The receptors stem from a human donor who had recovered from COVID-19. Each CDR3 is given with its conserved first and last residue. Each record gives: D gene, V gene, clone size, J gene, CDR3 DNA, CDR3 protein. The D gene is left open where the match is weak. Size is omitted from some rows. Given values are once, few, many or a class for expanded clones.

>TRBD2|TRBV19|once|TRBJ2-7
TGTGCCAGTAGTCCTAGGACTAGCGTCTACGAGCAGTACTTC
CASSPRTSVYEQYF
>NA|TRBV7-3|NA|TRBJ2-1
TGTGCCAGCAGCTCCTCGGGTAATGAGCAGTTCTTC
CASSSSGNEQFF
>NA|TRBV20-1|NA|TRBJ2-5
TGCAGTGCCCGGGACTTTAGTCGGGAGACCCAGTACTTC
CSARDFSRETQYF
>NA|TRBV28|NA|TRBJ1-2
TGTGCCAGCAGTTTACCGACAGTCACTAACTATGGCTACACCTTC
CASSLPTVTNYGYTF
>NA|TRBV28|once|TRBJ2-5
TGTGCCAGCAGTTTATGGGGCGGCGAGACCCAGTACTTC
CASSLWGGETQYF
>NA|TRBV6-5|NA|TRBJ1-1
TGTGCCAGCAGTTTGACTTTCCCGTCGGTGAACACTGAAGCTTTCTTT
CASSLTFPSVNTEAFF
>NA|TRBV20-1|NA|TRBJ2-1
TGCAGTGCTAGCGACTACGATGAGCAGTTCTTC
CSASDYDEQFF
>NA|TRBV19|NA|TRBJ2-2
TGTGCCAGTAGTATAAGAGGGATGAACACCGGGGAGCTGTTTTTT
CASSIRGMNTGELFF
>TRBD1|TRBV27|NA|TRBJ1-1
TGTGCCAGCAGTTTATACGCGGGACAGCACATGAACACTGAATCTTTCTTT
CASSLYAGQHMNTESFF
>NA|TRBV11-2|NA|TRBJ1-1
TGTGCCAGCAGCCGGAGATCAGAAGCTTTCTTT
CASSRRSEAFF